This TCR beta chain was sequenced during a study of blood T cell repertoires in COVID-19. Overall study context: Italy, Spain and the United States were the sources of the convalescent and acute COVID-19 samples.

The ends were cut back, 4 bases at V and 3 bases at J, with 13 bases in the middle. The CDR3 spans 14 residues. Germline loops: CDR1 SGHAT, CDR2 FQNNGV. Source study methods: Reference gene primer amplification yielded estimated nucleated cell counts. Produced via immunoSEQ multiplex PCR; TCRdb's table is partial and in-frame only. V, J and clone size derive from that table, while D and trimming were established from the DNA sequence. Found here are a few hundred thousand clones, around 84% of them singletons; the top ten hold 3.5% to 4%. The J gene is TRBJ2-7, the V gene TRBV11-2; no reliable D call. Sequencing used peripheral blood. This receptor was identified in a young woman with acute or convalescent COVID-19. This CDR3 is CASSSAGLLYEQYF. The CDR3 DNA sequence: TGTGCCAGCAGCTCCGCTGGGCTCCTCTACGAGCAGTACTTC.